A single sample is the source of the 27 T cell receptor beta chains below, sequenced in a study of cytomegalovirus exposure and HLA in healthy donors (dated by TCRdb to the late 2010s). Libraries were made using the immunoSEQ multiplex PCR assay. TCRdb stores this immuneACCESS table with in-frame sequences only. Part of the clones is absent; in the studies checked, under half of the shortfall reflects unresolved V genes, and no reason is known for the rest. The sample contains 95,000 to 150,000 clones, about 96% of them found a single time. Around 1.7% of the sample comes from the top ten. Sequencing was performed on PBMCs. These receptors were taken from a man in his late teens or twenties in good health and CMV-seronegative.

CDR3 coding DNA: TGTGCCACCAACAGGGGAAATGAGCAGTTCTTC. This sequence encodes CATNRGNEQFF. This chain uses TRBV6-5 with TRBJ2-1, with 7 bases aligning to TRBD1. The junction had 4 bases not matched to a gene; V was cut back by 10 bases and J by 7 bases. The CDR3 totals 11 residues. Germline-derived CDR1 and CDR2 are MNHEY and SVGAGI.

This sequence joins TRBV11-2 and TRBJ1-3; possibly TRBD1 for D (5 bases). This CDR3 has 15 residues. In germline, CDR1 is SGHAT, CDR2 FQNNGV. With 8 bases removed from V and 3 bases from J, the gap between germline ends came to 17 bases. This CDR3 reads CASPTWGLRGNTIYF. The CDR3 DNA follows: TGTGCCAGCCCTACATGGGGACTTCGTGGAAACACCATATATTTT.

J is TRBJ2-6 and V is TRBV7-9, with D perhaps matching TRBD1 (6 bases). The V gene's germline CDR1 is SEHNR and CDR2 FQNEAQ (reference sequence). V lost 5 bases, J lost 2 bases, and 13 bases lay in between. This CDR3 has 16 residues. For the CDR3, the DNA is TGTGCCAGCAGCAGTTCCGGGACACCTGGGGCCAACGTCCTGACTTTC. Encoded protein: CASSSSGTPGANVLTF.

The chain employs TRBV11-1 and TRBJ2-7; TRBD1 matches at 11 bases. The CDR3 is made up of 15 amino acids. The junction had 1 base not matched to a gene; V was cut back by 3 bases and J by 0 bases. Germline CDR1 reads SGHAT; CDR2 reads FQDESV (reference sequence). The CDR3 DNA reads TGTGCCAGCAGCTTCGGGACAGGGGGCTCCTACGAGCAGTACTTC. Its protein is CASSFGTGGSYEQYF.

This chain links TRBV30 with TRBJ1-5; 8 bases are a match to TRBD1. V shed 3 bases, J shed 5 bases, and the junction held 3 bases outside the gene matches. Germline V gene data show CDR1 as GTSNPN and CDR2 as SVGIG (reference sequence). CDR3 length: 13 amino acids. CDR3 sequence: CAWRIQGDQPQHF. The CDR3 DNA reads as TGTGCCTGGAGAATACAGGGGGATCAGCCCCAGCATTTT.

The rearrangement links TRBV7-2 to TRBJ2-1, with 7 nucleotides matching TRBD2. This CDR3 is 14 amino acids long. Germline V CDR1 and CDR2: SGHTA, FQGNSA. V lost 3 bases, J lost 4 bases, and 3 bases stayed unmatched. CDR3 loop: CASSFSGSYNEQFF. CDR3 nucleotides: TGTGCCAGCAGCTTTAGCGGGTCATACAATGAGCAGTTCTTC.

The V call is TRBV29-1, the J call TRBJ2-7, with 7 bases aligning to TRBD2. CDR1 is SQVTM and CDR2 is ANQGSEA in the germline V gene. The CDR3 totals 13 residues. V was pared by 2 bases and J by 6 bases, with 7 bases of the junction left unmatched. CDR3 nucleotides: TGCAGCGTTGAACCCGGGGGAGGGATCGAGCAGTACTTC. It codes for CSVEPGGGIEQYF.

The chain couples TRBV6-5 to TRBJ1-1, with 7 bases matching TRBD1. This CDR3 comprises 14 residues. The germline V gene encodes CDR1 MNHEY and CDR2 SVGAGI. V lost 7 bases to trimming and J lost 1 base; unmatched junction nucleotides: 6. The chain's CDR3 is CASNPTGKNTEAFF. CDR3 sequence (DNA): TGTGCCAGCAATCCGACAGGGAAGAACACTGAAGCTTTCTTT.

J is TRBJ2-7 and V is TRBV27; unclear D gene. V dropped 0 bases and J dropped 9 bases, with 12 bases sitting between them. CDR1 and CDR2 from the germline V gene are MNHEY and SMNVEV (reference sequence). The CDR3 is made up of 13 amino acids. The CDR3 here is CASSLSIGGGQYF. DNA for the CDR3: TGTGCCAGCAGTTTATCGATCGGCGGTGGGCAGTACTTC.

The J gene is TRBJ1-2, the V gene TRBV4-1, with D possibly TRBD1 on 6 matching bases. Germline assignment: CDR1 MGHRA and CDR2 YSYEKL. With 4 bases removed from V and 4 bases from J, the gap between germline ends came to 19 bases. This CDR3 spans 16 amino acids. The CDR3 reads CASSPRAWGQSYGYTF. The CDR3 DNA follows: TGCGCCAGCAGCCCGAGGGCTTGGGGGCAAAGCTATGGCTACACCTTC.

This clone was seen once. The V gene is TRBV2, the J gene TRBJ1-1, with unresolved D. The CDR3 consists of 14 residues. V shed 4 bases and J shed 0 bases, with 9 bases lying between them. Germline CDR1 and CDR2: SNHLY and FYNNEI. The CDR3 loop is CASSVDFMNTEAFF. The CDR3 nucleotides are TGTGCCAGCAGTGTCGACTTCATGAACACTGAAGCTTTCTTT.

The CDR3 coding sequence is TGTGCCAGCAGCGTCCCCTTGACTAGCGGGAGGGACAGCACAGATACGCAGTATTTT. It translates to CASSVPLTSGRDSTDTQYF. V gene TRBV9 combines with J gene TRBJ2-3; 14 bases line up with TRBD2. The CDR3 spans 19 residues. Trimming removed 2 bases from V and 0 bases from J; junction bases left unmatched: 8. Germline loops: CDR1 SGDLS, CDR2 YYNGEE.

The chain employs TRBV20-1 and TRBJ2-5; D not resolved. CDR1 is DFQATT, CDR2 SNEGSKA, per germline (reference sequence). This CDR3 comprises 11 residues. V lost 6 bases and J 3 bases, leaving 8 bases between the germline ends. The CDR3 loop is CSAETEETQYF. Written as DNA, the CDR3 is TGCAGTGCAGAAACGGAAGAGACCCAGTACTTC.

The V call is TRBV2, the J call TRBJ1-5, with a tentative D call TRBD1 (6 bases). Looked up from germline, CDR1 is SNHLY and CDR2 is FYNNEI. V gave up 6 bases and J gave up 6 bases, with 15 bases separating them. CDR3 length equals 14 residues. Written as DNA, the CDR3 is TGTGCCAGCAGGGCCTTGGGGGCTAGTCAGCCCCAGCATTTT. It encodes CASRALGASQPQHF. The entire variable domain, with the rest obtained from reference TRBV2 and TRBJ1-5, is as follows: EPEVTQTPSHQVTQMGQEVILRCVPISNHLYFYWYRQILGQKVEFLVSFYNNEISEKSEIFDDQFSVERPDGSNFTLKIRSTKLEDSAMYFCASRALGASQPQHFGDGTRLSIL.

This clone was seen only once. The V and J genes are TRBV4-1 and TRBJ2-1; tentative D call: TRBD2 (5 bases). This CDR3 has 16 amino acids. Trimming pared 3 bases from V and 1 base from J, leaving 13 bases between. The germline V gene has CDR1 MGHRA and CDR2 YSYEKL. Here the CDR3 reads CASSQREPLSYNEQFF. CDR3 bases: TGCGCCAGCAGCCAGAGGGAGCCCCTTTCCTACAATGAGCAGTTCTTC.

This sequence joins TRBV28 and TRBJ2-7; 10 bases align to TRBD1. V gave up 8 bases and J gave up 2 bases; unmatched junction bases: 6. CDR3 length: 14 residues. Germline loops: CDR1 MDHEN, CDR2 SYDVKM. DNA for the CDR3: TGTGCCAGCGGGACCGGGACAGGGGCCTACGAGCAGTACTTC. Translation: CASGTGTGAYEQYF.

The chain combines TRBV6-6 with TRBJ2-1; 7 nucleotides line up with TRBD1. V lost 0 bases, J lost 6 bases, and 8 bases stayed unmatched. This CDR3 is 16 amino acids long. The germline V gene encodes CDR1 MNHNY and CDR2 SVGAGI (reference sequence). CDR3 sequence (DNA): TGTGCCAGCAGTTACTCCCTAAGACAGGGTAGCAATGAGCAGTTCTTC. This gives the protein CASSYSLRQGSNEQFF.

This chain links TRBV9 with TRBJ1-2; D gene uncertain. Looked up from germline, CDR1 is SGDLS and CDR2 is YYNGEE. The CDR3 spans 15 residues. Trimming pared 4 bases from V and 8 bases from J, leaving 21 bases between. The CDR3 reads CASSPSYPGRTGYTF. For the CDR3, the DNA is TGTGCCAGCAGCCCCTCGTACCCAGGTCGTACGGGCTACACCTTC.

The chain recombines TRBV19 with TRBJ2-2, with 12 bases matching TRBD2. CDR1 and CDR2 from the germline V gene are LNHDA and SQIVND (reference sequence). The CDR3 has 15 residues. V gave up 8 bases and J gave up 1 base; unmatched junction bases: 2. The CDR3 here is CASRTSGMNTGELFF. The CDR3 DNA reads TGTGCCAGTCGGACTAGCGGGATGAACACCGGGGAGCTGTTTTTT.

The chain links TRBV21-1 to TRBJ1-4; TRBD1 reflects the table's D call only, with no check against the DNA. TRBV21-1 is listed as a pseudogene. The CDR3 consists of 17 residues. CDR3 DNA sequence: TGTGCCAGCAGCCTCAAGGGGAAGTGGGCAACTAATGAAAAACTGTTTTTT. It encodes CASSLKGKWATNEKLFF.

The chain links TRBV6-6 to TRBJ2-7, with 8 bases aligning to TRBD2. J gave up 2 bases and V 6 bases, and 9 bases lay outside the gene matches. Germline CDR1 reads MNHNY; CDR2 reads SVGAGI (reference sequence). CDR3 length: 15 amino acids. DNA of the CDR3: TGTGCCAGCAGCCCCCACGGGAGGGTTACCTACGAGCAGTACTTC. This sequence encodes CASSPHGRVTYEQYF.

The genes are TRBV5-4 and TRBJ2-1, with D perhaps matching TRBD2 (6 bases). The germline V and J ends were trimmed by 2 bases and 4 bases, with 13 bases remaining between them. This CDR3 is 15 amino acids long. Germline CDR1 reads SGHNT; CDR2 reads YYREEE (reference sequence). CDR3 DNA: TGTGCCAGCAGCTTCACGGGAGTGGGGTACAATGAGCAGTTCTTC. Its protein is CASSFTGVGYNEQFF.

The chain links TRBV11-3 to TRBJ1-5, with TRBD1 identical over 12 bases. CDR1 is SGHNT, CDR2 YENEEA, per germline. This CDR3 is built from 16 residues. V gave up 1 base and J gave up 9 bases; unmatched junction bases: 7. Here the CDR3 DNA reads TGTGCCAGCAGCTTAGCCGGGACAGGGGGCGCGAGGCCCCAGCATTTT. Translation: CASSLAGTGGARPQHF.

The chain links TRBV6-5 to TRBJ2-7, with a tentative D call TRBD1 (6 bases). Germline CDR1 and CDR2: MNHEY and SVGAGI. The V gene lost 7 bases and the J gene lost 3 bases, with 16 bases spanning the gap. CDR3 length: 14 residues. The CDR3 sequence: CASKRGTPNYEQYF. The CDR3 DNA follows: TGTGCCAGCAAGAGGGGGACCCCTAACTACGAGCAGTACTTC.

V and J are TRBV27 and TRBJ1-2; 11 bases fit TRBD1. V was clipped by 8 bases and J by 7 bases; unmatched bases: 12. Germline-derived CDR1 and CDR2 are MNHEY and SMNVEV (reference sequence). The CDR3 is 15 amino acids. CDR3: CASGSRTGGLGGYTF. The CDR3 DNA reads as TGTGCCAGCGGGAGCAGGACAGGGGGCCTGGGTGGCTACACCTTC.

This sequence joins TRBV19 and TRBJ1-5, with unresolved D. This CDR3 region has 16 residues. The ends were cut back, 6 bases at V and 0 bases at J, with 15 bases in the middle. The germline gives CDR1 LNHDA, CDR2 SQIVND (reference sequence). CDR3 in amino acids: CASSPSSAVSNQPQHF. The CDR3 region has the DNA TGTGCCAGTAGCCCCTCCTCGGCGGTTAGCAATCAGCCCCAGCATTTT.

The chain employs TRBV14 and TRBJ2-5, with D perhaps matching TRBD2 (6 bases). The V end lost 0 bases, the J end lost 3 bases, and 11 bases lay between the germline ends. The CDR3 covers 15 residues. Looked up from germline, CDR1 is SGHDN and CDR2 is FVKESK. The CDR3 DNA follows: TGTGCCAGCAGCCAAGAGACTGGCGGGGAAGAGACCCAGTACTTC. Protein sequence: CASSQETGGEETQYF.